This T cell receptor beta chain was retrieved from a study of OX40 agonist ivuxolimab in advanced cancers. Overall study context: Clinicians treated patients with ivuxolimab, an agonistic anti-OX40 (CD134) antibody. All patients had ivuxolimab intravenously every 2 weeks at 0.01 to 10 mg/kg.

Some clones are missing from TCRdb's copy, which holds only in-frame ones; the method was immunoSEQ multiplex PCR. The sample has some 86,000 clones; 91% are singletons. The germline V gene encodes CDR1 SGHDN and CDR2 FVKESK. V was pared by 3 bases and J by 3 bases, with 12 bases between. There are 15 residues in the CDR3. Broader study findings: CD8+ T cells were the subset that, on average, had more expanded clones than CD4+.

With respect to this clone: The antigen is undetermined.

The chain recombines TRBV14 with TRBJ2-1, with D possibly being TRBD1 (6 bases). This clonotype originated in an adult with an advanced solid tumor such as melanoma, head and neck, liver or kidney cancer. The sample consisted of CD4+ or CD8+ T cells sorted from blood, taken in a trial of the OX40 agonist ivuxolimab. CDR3 nucleotide sequence: TGTGCCAGCAGCCAGATAACAGGGATCTACAATGAGCAGTTCTTC. Protein product: CASSQITGIYNEQFF.